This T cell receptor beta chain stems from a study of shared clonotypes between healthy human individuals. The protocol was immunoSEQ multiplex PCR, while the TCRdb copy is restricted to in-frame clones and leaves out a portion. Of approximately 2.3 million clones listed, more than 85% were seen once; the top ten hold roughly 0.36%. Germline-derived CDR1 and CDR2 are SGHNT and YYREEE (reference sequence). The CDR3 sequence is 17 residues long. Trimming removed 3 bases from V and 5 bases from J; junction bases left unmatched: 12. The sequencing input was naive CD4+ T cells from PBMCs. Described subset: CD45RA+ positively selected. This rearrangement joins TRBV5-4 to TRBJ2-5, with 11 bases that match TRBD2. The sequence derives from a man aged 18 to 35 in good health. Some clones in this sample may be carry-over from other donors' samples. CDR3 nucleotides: TGTGCCAGCAGCTCATCTAGCGGGAGGCTTGTTTACGAGACCCAGTACTTC. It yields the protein CASSSSSGRLVYETQYF.